The 2 T cell receptor beta chains below were found in one sample sequenced in a study of T cells after posttransplantation cyclophosphamide. Busulfan-fludarabine conditioning, marrow transplant, and cyclophosphamide on days +3 and +4 were administered. Libraries were prepared by immunoSEQ multiplex PCR; TCRdb keeps only in-frame clonotypes and omits some of them. The data contain some 2,400 clones, 85% of them singletons. Sequencing used PBMCs, obtained after allogeneic stem cell transplant with posttransplant cyclophosphamide. These receptor sequences come from a male patient younger than 45 who received an allogeneic stem cell transplant from a related donor, was CMV-positive, and had acute GVHD only. Some T cells may originate from the graft donor.

This CDR3 is CASSIHTRTYEQYF. The CDR3 bases are TGTGCCAGCAGTATCCACACTAGAACCTACGAGCAGTACTTC. The chain joins TRBV6-1 to TRBJ2-7, with TRBD2 as a possible D gene (5 bases). The CDR3 is 14 residues long. The V and J ends lost 5 bases and 2 bases respectively, with 13 bases between them. In germline, CDR1 is MNHNS, CDR2 SASEGT.

The chain combines TRBV6-1 with TRBJ1-5; weak D call: TRBD1 (6 bases). The CDR3 is made up of 12 amino acids. The germline V gene has CDR1 MNHNS and CDR2 SASEGT. Trimming removed 8 bases at V and 4 bases at J, with 9 bases between. The CDR3 DNA is TGTGCCAGCGAAGGGGGTAATCAGCCCCAGCATTTT. Translation: CASEGGNQPQHF.